These 2 T cell receptor beta chains were sequenced from one sample in a study of cytomegalovirus exposure and HLA in healthy donors. Libraries were prepared by immunoSEQ multiplex PCR; TCRdb keeps only in-frame clonotypes and omits some of them. The sample holds just over 80,000 clones; 90% to 97% are singletons and the top ten take 1.3%. The sequenced sample consisted of PBMCs. Receptors originate from a woman aged 18-29 years in good health and CMV-seronegative.

The genes are TRBV19 and TRBJ1-4; the D is unclear. Germline CDR1 reads LNHDA; CDR2 reads SQIVND (reference sequence). The ends were cut back, 1 base at V and 5 bases at J, with 5 bases in the middle. CDR3 length: 13 amino acids. The CDR3 region has the DNA TGTGCCAGTAGTATAGGCGGGAATGAAAAACTGTTTTTT. The encoded protein is CASSIGGNEKLFF. Full variable domain (remainder filled in from reference TRBV19 and TRBJ1-4): DGGITQSPKYLFRKEGQNVTLSCEQNLNHDAMYWYRQDPGQGLRLIYYSQIVNDFQKGDIAEGYSVSREKKESFPLTVTSAQKNPTAFYLCASSIGGNEKLFFGSGTQLSVL.

The chain links TRBV29-1 to TRBJ2-2, with D possibly being TRBD1 (6 bases). There are 16 residues in the CDR3. With 1 base removed from V and 2 bases from J, the gap between germline ends came to 14 bases. CDR1 and CDR2 (germline): SQVTM, ANQGSEA. This chain's CDR3 is CSVEGGETGNTGELFF. In DNA form, the CDR3 reads TGCAGCGTTGAAGGTGGGGAGACAGGAAACACCGGGGAGCTGTTTTTT.